The following is a TCR beta chain sequence with its context. This CDR3 has 16 amino acids. With V trimmed by 2 bases and J by 3 bases, 8 bases remained unmatched. CDR1 is SGHAT, CDR2 FQNNGV, per germline. CD45RO-negative cells were positively selected for CCR7, leaving out terminally differentiated effector memory CD45RA+ cells. This record belongs to a study of shared clonotypes between healthy human individuals. TCRdb's table, derived via immunoSEQ multiplex PCR, lists solely in-frame clones and lacks some. The sample yields roughly 600,000 clones, about 98% seen once. The chain employs TRBV11-2 and TRBJ2-7; 9 positions agree with TRBD1. The sequencing sample was made of naive CD8+ T cells sorted from blood. This clonotype was obtained from a man aged 25 to 45 in good health. CDR3 in amino acids: CASSLPGQGSGYEQYF. As DNA, the CDR3 is TGTGCCAGCAGCTTACCCGGACAGGGGTCGGGCTACGAGCAGTACTTC.